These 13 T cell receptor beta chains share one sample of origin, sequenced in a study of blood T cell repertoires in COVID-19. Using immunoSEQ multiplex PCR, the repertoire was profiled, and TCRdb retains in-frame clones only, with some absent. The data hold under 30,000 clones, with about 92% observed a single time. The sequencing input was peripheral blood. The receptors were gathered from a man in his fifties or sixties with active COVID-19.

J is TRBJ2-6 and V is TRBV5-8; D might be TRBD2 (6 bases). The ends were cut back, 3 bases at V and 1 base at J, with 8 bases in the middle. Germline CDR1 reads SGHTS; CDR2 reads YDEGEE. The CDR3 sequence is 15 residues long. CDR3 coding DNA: TGTGCCAGCAGCTGGCGGGGTTCTGGGGCCAACGTCCTGACTTTC. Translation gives CASSWRGSGANVLTF.

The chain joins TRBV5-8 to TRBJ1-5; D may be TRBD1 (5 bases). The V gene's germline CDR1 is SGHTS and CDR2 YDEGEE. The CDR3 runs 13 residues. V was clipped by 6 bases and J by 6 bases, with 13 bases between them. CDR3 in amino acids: CASTLLQGQPQHF. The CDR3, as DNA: TGTGCCAGCACCCTCCTTCAGGGTCAGCCCCAGCATTTT.

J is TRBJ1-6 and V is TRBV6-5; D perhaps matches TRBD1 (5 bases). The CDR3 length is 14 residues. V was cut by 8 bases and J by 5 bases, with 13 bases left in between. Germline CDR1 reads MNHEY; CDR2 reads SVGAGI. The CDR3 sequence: CASGGDRNNSPLHF. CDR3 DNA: TGTGCCAGCGGAGGGGACCGCAATAATTCACCCCTCCACTTT.

The CDR3 sequence is CATSRHRESSYEQYF. CDR3 bases: TGTGCCACCAGCAGGCACAGGGAGAGCTCCTACGAGCAGTACTTC. This chain links TRBV15 with TRBJ2-7, with a weak D call TRBD1 (6 bases). Germline values: CDR1 LNHNV, CDR2 YYDKDF (reference sequence). Trimming left V 3 bases short and J 0 bases short, with 12 bases between. CDR3 size: 15 residues.

The CDR3 coding sequence is TGTGCCAGCAGCTTGGGAGGCGCTAGTGACAATGAGCAGTTCTTC. It codes for CASSLGGASDNEQFF. This sequence joins TRBV5-4 and TRBJ2-1, with D unresolved. The length of the CDR3 is 15 residues. From germline, CDR1 is SGHNT and CDR2 YYREEE (reference sequence). Trimming shortened V by 0 bases and J by 5 bases, and 12 bases separated the two germline ends.

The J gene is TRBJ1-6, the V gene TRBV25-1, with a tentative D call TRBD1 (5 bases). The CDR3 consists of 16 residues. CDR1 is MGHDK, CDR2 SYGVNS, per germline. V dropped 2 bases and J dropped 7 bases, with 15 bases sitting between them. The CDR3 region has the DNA TGTGCCAGCAGTGAAATGGGGGGGTGGCCGAATTCACCCCTCCACTTT. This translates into CASSEMGGWPNSPLHF.

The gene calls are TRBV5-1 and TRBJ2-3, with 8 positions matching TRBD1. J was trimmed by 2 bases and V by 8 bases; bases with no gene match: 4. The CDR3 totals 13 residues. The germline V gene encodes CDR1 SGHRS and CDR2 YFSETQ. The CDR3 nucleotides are TGCGCCAGTGCGGGACAGGACACAGATACGCAGTATTTT. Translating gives CASAGQDTDTQYF.

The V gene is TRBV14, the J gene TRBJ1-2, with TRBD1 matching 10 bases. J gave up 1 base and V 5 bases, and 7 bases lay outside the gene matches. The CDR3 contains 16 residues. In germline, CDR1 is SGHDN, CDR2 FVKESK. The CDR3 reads CASSTGTGAFNYGYTF. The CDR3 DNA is TGTGCCAGCAGCACAGGGACAGGGGCCTTTAACTATGGCTACACCTTC.

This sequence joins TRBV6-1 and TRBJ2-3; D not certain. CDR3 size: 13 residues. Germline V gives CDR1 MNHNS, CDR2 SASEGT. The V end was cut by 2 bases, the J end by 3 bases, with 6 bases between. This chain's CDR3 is CASSELGTDTQYF. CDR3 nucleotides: TGTGCCAGCAGTGAACTAGGAACAGATACGCAGTATTTT.

The CDR3 nucleotides read TGTGCCAGCAGCTTAGAACAGGGGCGCGGGGAGACCCAGTACTTC. The encoded protein is CASSLEQGRGETQYF. The chain links TRBV11-2 to TRBJ2-5; 7 bases align to TRBD1. Per the germline V gene, CDR1 is SGHAT and CDR2 is FQNNGV. The V and J ends lost 0 bases and 5 bases, in that order; junction bases with no gene match: 6. The CDR3 totals 15 residues.

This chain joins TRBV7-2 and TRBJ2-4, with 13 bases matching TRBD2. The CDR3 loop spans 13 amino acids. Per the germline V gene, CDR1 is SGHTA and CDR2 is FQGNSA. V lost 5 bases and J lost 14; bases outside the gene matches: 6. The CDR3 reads CASSATGTSGEYF. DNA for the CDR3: TGTGCCAGCAGCGCAACCGGGACTAGCGGGGAGTACTTC.

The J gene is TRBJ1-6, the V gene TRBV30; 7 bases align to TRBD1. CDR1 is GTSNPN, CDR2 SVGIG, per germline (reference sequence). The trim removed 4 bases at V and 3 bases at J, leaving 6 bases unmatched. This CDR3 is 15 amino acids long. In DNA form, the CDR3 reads TGTGCCTGGACCCGCGGGACAGTCTATAATTCACCCCTCCACTTT. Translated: CAWTRGTVYNSPLHF.

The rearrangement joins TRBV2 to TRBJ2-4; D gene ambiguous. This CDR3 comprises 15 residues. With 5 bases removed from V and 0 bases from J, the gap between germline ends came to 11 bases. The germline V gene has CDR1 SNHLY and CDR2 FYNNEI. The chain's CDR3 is CASSSGIVAKNIQYF. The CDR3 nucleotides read TGTGCCAGCAGTTCCGGTATAGTAGCCAAAAACATTCAGTACTTC.